Listed below are T cell receptor beta chains from one sample, sequenced in a study of long-term antiretroviral therapy in people with HIV. The data were produced by immunoSEQ multiplex PCR, yet TCRdb's version contains in-frame clones alone and is incomplete. The repertoire holds 9,500 or so clones, with roughly four fifths as singletons. This sample comprised unsorted PBMCs, obtained 1.8 years before starting antiretroviral therapy. The receptors stem from a man between 40 and 49 years old with HIV. Both conserved end residues are part of each CDR3. D genes are given only for firm matches. Size values are once, few and many counts, or a class for expanded clones, and some rows have none.

>few|NA|TRBJ1-2|TRBV30
CAWSVLGTANYGYTF
TGTGCCTGGAGTGTACTCGGCACAGCTAACTATGGCTACACCTTC
>NA|NA|TRBJ1-4|TRBV5-1
CASSPALSSTNEKLFF
TGCGCCAGCAGCCCCGCCCTAAGTTCAACTAATGAAAAACTGTTTTTT
>few|NA|TRBJ1-5|TRBV19
CASSIGESNQPQHF
TGTGCCAGTAGTATAGGGGAGAGCAATCAGCCCCAGCATTTT
>NA|NA|TRBJ1-2|TRBV25-1
CASSPPGPRLGYTF
TGTGCCAGCAGTCCACCGGGTCCCCGGCTTGGCTACACCTTC
>NA|TRBD2|TRBJ2-3|TRBV5-1
CASTPGLAGGYTDTQYF
TGCGCCAGCACTCCGGGACTAGCGGGGGGATACACAGATACGCAGTATTTT
>NA|TRBD1|TRBJ2-7|TRBV6-5
CATRTGDYEQYF
TGTGCCACCAGAACAGGGGACTACGAGCAGTACTTC
>NA|TRBD1|TRBJ1-1|TRBV6-6
CATTADRGNTEAFF
TGTGCCACAACCGCGGACAGGGGAAACACTGAAGCTTTCTTT
>NA|TRBD1|TRBJ2-2|TRBV11-2
CASSSTGLNTGELFF
TGTGCCAGCAGCTCGACAGGGCTAAACACCGGGGAGCTGTTTTTT
>NA|TRBD1|TRBJ1-1|TRBV19
CASSFLGQENTEAFF
TGTGCCAGTAGTTTCCTGGGACAGGAGAACACTGAAGCTTTCTTT
>NA|TRBD1|TRBJ2-1|TRBV7-9
CASRGTEAPESSYNEQFF
TGTGCCAGCAGGGGGACAGAAGCCCCTGAAAGCTCCTACAATGAGCAGTTCTTC
>few|TRBD1|TRBJ1-4|TRBV5-6
CASEVTGEAKLFF
TGTGCCTCCGAGGTGACAGGGGAGGCAAAACTGTTTTTT
>NA|TRBD1|TRBJ1-2|TRBV6-5
CASRSKGAQYGYTF
TGTGCCAGCAGAAGTAAGGGGGCGCAATATGGCTACACCTTC
>NA|NA|TRBJ2-1|TRBV11-1
CASSPRVVLTTEQFF
TGTGCCAGCAGCCCCCGAGTTGTGCTTACAACTGAGCAGTTCTTC
>once|NA|TRBJ2-2|TRBV27
CASSQDRSPNTGELFF
TGTGCCAGCAGTCAAGACCGATCACCGAACACCGGGGAGCTGTTTTTT
>NA|NA|TRBJ1-1|TRBV28
CASNRGGGPRDTEAFF
TGTGCCAGCAATCGGGGCGGAGGGCCGCGGGACACTGAAGCTTTCTTT
>NA|NA|TRBJ2-7|TRBV5-1
CASSPLPGGVVYEQYF
TGCGCCAGCAGCCCTCTCCCGGGCGGGGTAGTCTACGAGCAGTACTTC
>NA|NA|TRBJ1-5|TRBV7-3
CASSPRQVGNQPQHF
TGTGCCAGCAGCCCCCGACAGGTAGGCAATCAGCCCCAGCATTTT
>NA|NA|TRBJ1-2|TRBV7-2
CASSLGRIYGYTF
TGTGCCAGCAGCTTAGGTCGGATCTATGGCTACACCTTC
>NA|NA|TRBJ1-1|TRBV29-1
CSVDRPLSTEAFF
TGCAGCGTTGACAGGCCCTTGAGCACTGAAGCTTTCTTT
>NA|TRBD1|TRBJ2-1|TRBV11-1
CASSSYRGRHNEQFF
TGTGCCAGCAGCTCATACAGGGGGCGCCACAATGAGCAGTTCTTC
>NA|NA|TRBJ2-5|TRBV19
CASSSEGWETQYF
TGTGCCAGTAGCAGCGAGGGATGGGAGACCCAGTACTTC
>once|NA|TRBJ2-1|TRBV13
CATSRGARNEQFF
TGTGCCACTTCACGGGGGGCCAGGAATGAGCAGTTCTTC
>few|TRBD2|TRBJ2-7|TRBV2
CASSGRASGVYEQYF
TGTGCCAGCAGTGGCAGGGCTAGCGGGGTTTACGAGCAGTACTTC
>NA|NA|TRBJ1-1|TRBV15
CATSRDLSVYREVTDTEAFF
TGTGCCACCAGCAGAGATCTAAGTGTCTACAGGGAGGTTACGGACACTGAAGCTTTCTTT
>NA|NA|TRBJ2-3|TRBV18
CASSLPGGSLTDTQYF
TGTGCCAGCTCACTCCCGGGGGGCTCACTCACAGATACGCAGTATTTT
>NA|TRBD2|TRBJ2-7|TRBV5-1
CASSPGRLAGAYEQYF
TGCGCCAGCAGCCCCGGAAGACTAGCGGGCGCCTACGAGCAGTACTTC
>few|NA|TRBJ1-6|TRBV5-1
CASSSGQVGSPLHF
TGCGCCAGCAGCTCAGGACAAGTAGGCTCACCCCTCCACTTT
>once|NA|TRBJ1-2|TRBV5-4
CASRLGVPGTYGYTF
TGTGCCAGCCGTCTAGGCGTACCAGGGACCTATGGCTACACCTTC
>once|NA|TRBJ2-1|TRBV5-1
CASSSTDNEQFF
TGCGCCAGCAGCAGCACAGACAATGAGCAGTTCTTC
>NA|NA|TRBJ1-1|TRBV2
CASDQDNGPNTEAFF
TGTGCCAGCGACCAAGATAACGGACCGAACACTGAAGCTTTCTTT
>NA|NA|TRBJ1-3|TRBV9
CASSVEGPSGNTIYF
TGTGCCAGCAGCGTAGAAGGGCCCTCTGGAAACACCATATATTTT
>NA|NA|TRBJ1-2|TRBV5-5
CASSLMGVSDGYTF
TGTGCCAGCAGCTTGATGGGGGTCTCGGATGGCTACACCTTC
>NA|NA|TRBJ1-4|TRBV5-6
CASSLYRDNTNEKLFF
TGTGCCAGCAGCTTGTACCGGGACAACACGAATGAAAAACTGTTTTTT
>NA|NA|TRBJ2-1|TRBV5-1
CASSLGASSYNEQFF
TGCGCCAGCAGCTTGGGAGCGAGCTCCTACAATGAGCAGTTCTTC
>few|NA|TRBJ1-6|TRBV27
CASSLREDSPLHF
TGTGCCAGCAGCCTCAGGGAGGATTCACCCCTCCACTTT
>NA|NA|TRBJ1-2|TRBV5-1
CASSRDPNYGYTF
TGCGCCAGCAGCCGTGATCCAAACTATGGCTACACCTTC
>NA|NA|TRBJ2-7|TRBV11-1
CASSLGGPYEQYF
TGTGCCAGCAGCCTCGGGGGCCCCTACGAGCAGTACTTC
>NA|NA|TRBJ1-2|TRBV30
CAWKVPGAYGYTF
TGTGCCTGGAAGGTCCCGGGGGCCTATGGCTACACCTTC
>NA|NA|TRBJ2-1|TRBV10-2
CASSGGTPSYNEQFF
TGCGCCAGCAGTGGCGGGACTCCCTCCTACAATGAGCAGTTCTTC
>NA|NA|TRBJ1-2|TRBV18
CASSPPTGIYGYTF
TGTGCCAGCTCACCACCCACAGGGATCTATGGCTACACCTTC
>NA|TRBD1|TRBJ2-3|TRBV5-1
CATRGVTGADTQYF
TGCGCCACCAGAGGGGTGACAGGGGCAGATACGCAGTATTTT
>few|NA|TRBJ2-7|TRBV10-1
CASSRSQGYEQYF
TGCGCCAGCAGTCGATCGCAGGGCTACGAGCAGTACTTC
>NA|TRBD2|TRBJ2-2|TRBV27
CASSFGLAGGKNTGELFF
TGTGCCAGCAGTTTTGGACTAGCGGGGGGGAAGAACACCGGGGAGCTGTTTTTT
>NA|TRBD1|TRBJ1-1|TRBV7-9
CASTAQGGTEAFF
TGTGCCAGCACCGCCCAGGGGGGCACTGAAGCTTTCTTT
>NA|NA|TRBJ1-1|TRBV27
CASSLRPGQTNEAFF
TGTGCCAGCAGTTTGCGTCCCGGTCAGACAAATGAAGCTTTCTTT
>NA|NA|TRBJ1-5|TRBV6-1
CASSEAANGPHQPQHF
TGTGCCAGCAGTGAAGCGGCTAACGGGCCCCATCAGCCCCAGCATTTT
>NA|NA|TRBJ2-7|TRBV7-3
CASSLWEQSEQYF
TGTGCCAGCAGCTTATGGGAGCAAAGTGAGCAGTACTTC
>NA|TRBD1|TRBJ2-2|TRBV25-1
CASSGRTRGRVGELFF
TGTGCCAGCAGTGGTCGCACGAGGGGGCGGGTCGGGGAGCTGTTTTTT
>NA|TRBD1|TRBJ1-5|TRBV19
CASETGEKYQPQHF
TGTGCCAGTGAGACAGGGGAAAAGTATCAGCCCCAGCATTTT
>once|TRBD1|TRBJ2-1|TRBV7-9
CASSSIDRGQGQFF
TGTGCCAGCAGCTCAATTGACAGGGGGCAGGGGCAGTTCTTC
>NA|NA|TRBJ2-7|TRBV5-4
CASSSDGLTYEQYF
TGTGCCAGCAGCTCAGATGGACTAACTTACGAGCAGTACTTC
>medium-sized|NA|TRBJ1-6|TRBV27
CASSPSAFAVSYNSPLHF
TGTGCCAGCAGTCCATCTGCGTTCGCGGTCTCCTATAATTCACCCCTCCACTTT
>NA|NA|TRBJ2-7|TRBV30
CAWDTGNEQYF
TGTGCCTGGGATACAGGGAACGAGCAGTACTTC
>NA|NA|TRBJ2-7|TRBV11-3
CASSSPGRGGKSYEQYF
TGTGCCAGCAGCTCCCCGGGACGGGGAGGCAAATCCTACGAGCAGTACTTC
>once|NA|TRBJ1-1|TRBV6-1
CASTSRGGNTEAFF
TGTGCCAGCACTTCCCGGGGGGGGAACACTGAAGCTTTCTTT